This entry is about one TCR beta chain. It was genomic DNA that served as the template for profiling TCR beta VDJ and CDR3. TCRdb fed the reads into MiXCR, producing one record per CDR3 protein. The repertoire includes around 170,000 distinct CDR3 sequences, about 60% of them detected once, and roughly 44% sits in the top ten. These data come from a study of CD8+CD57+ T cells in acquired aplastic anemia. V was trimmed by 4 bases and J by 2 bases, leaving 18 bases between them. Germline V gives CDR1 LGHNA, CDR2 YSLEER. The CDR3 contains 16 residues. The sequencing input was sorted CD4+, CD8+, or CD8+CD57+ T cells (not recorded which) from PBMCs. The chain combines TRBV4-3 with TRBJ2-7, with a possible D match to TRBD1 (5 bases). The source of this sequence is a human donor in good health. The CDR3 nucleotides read TGCGCCAGCAGCCCCCCTTCACAGGTCCGGCCCTACGAGCAGTACTTC. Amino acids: CASSPPSQVRPYEQYF.